The rows below give T cell receptor beta chains drawn from one sample of a study of pediatric ulcerative colitis. TCRdb keeps only in-frame clones here, not all; method: immunoSEQ multiplex PCR. The profile shows about 36,000 clones, approximately 87% of them singletons. The sequenced material came from blood. These receptor sequences come from a girl between 5 and 17 years old with moderate ulcerative colitis. The CDR3 runs from the conserved cysteine through the conserved F or W.

v_call	j_call	cdr3_aa
TRBV29-1	TRBJ1-2	CSVEGDGGYTF
TRBV19	TRBJ2-3	CASITSSYSTDTQYF
TRBV5-6	TRBJ2-3	CASSLGSGATDTQYF
TRBV9	TRBJ2-7	CASSVQGGSDEQYF
TRBV7-6	TRBJ1-5	CASSLFRGNQPQHF
TRBV30	TRBJ2-3	CAWGDGWRGALDTQYF
TRBV7-8	TRBJ2-3	CASSSSRGFSTDTQYF
TRBV7-9	TRBJ1-5	CASSHGGQGAHQPQHF
TRBV5-6	TRBJ1-6	CASSLGPGGNSPLHF
TRBV7-8	TRBJ2-1	CASSLAPGLAGGGEQFF
TRBV28	TRBJ1-5	CASSPRTGGHQPQHF
TRBV7-9	TRBJ1-3	CASSLGGGTGNTIYF
TRBV2	TRBJ2-7	CASRLDRGYEQYF
TRBV6-5	TRBJ1-2	CASIYPGPGGYGYTF
TRBV19	TRBJ2-7	CATGNAQGSYEQYF
TRBV30	TRBJ2-5	CAWSLALETQYF
TRBV13	TRBJ1-1	CASSDRELNTEAFF
TRBV6-5	TRBJ1-1	CASGTGWDTEAFF
TRBV9	TRBJ2-3	CASSTTSGGPTDTQYF
TRBV7-2	TRBJ1-6	CASSFKVRDSPLHF
TRBV7-8	TRBJ1-2	CASSSNYGYTF
TRBV2	TRBJ2-7	CASSLNEQYF
TRBV7-9	TRBJ2-5	CASSLAGLQETQYF
TRBV6-1	TRBJ2-1	CASIRDRGNEQFF
TRBV7-6	TRBJ2-7	CASSPSGNSYEQYF
TRBV10-2	TRBJ1-1	CASSLTLTGLRVNTEAFF
TRBV6-6	TRBJ1-4	CASRTANEKLFF
TRBV6-5	TRBJ2-7	CASSQGRNYEQYF
TRBV6-5	TRBJ2-7	CASSPGTRPYEQYF
TRBV7-2	TRBJ1-5	CASSFSGPTEPQHF
TRBV19	TRBJ2-7	CASAGGFHEQYF
TRBV5-5	TRBJ2-3	CASSLGASGSIDTQYF
TRBV28	TRBJ2-7	CASSVWGYEQYF
TRBV28	TRBJ2-1	CASSSAGIGITNEQFF
TRBV9	TRBJ1-1	CASSQTGTEAFF
TRBV7-2	TRBJ2-7	CASSFGLGMGEQYF
TRBV5-1	TRBJ1-1	CASSWDRTMNTEAFF
TRBV7-3	TRBJ1-5	CASSQKWDSPNQPQHF
TRBV4-1	TRBJ1-1	CASSHKTGHTMNTEAFF
TRBV7-8	TRBJ2-1	CASSLRRYNEQFF
TRBV28	TRBJ2-7	CASSSTEMEPRKGHENYEQYF
TRBV13	TRBJ2-1	CASSSSPGQYNEQFF
TRBV9	TRBJ2-1	CASSAGAGLVGEQFF
TRBV5-1	TRBJ2-3	CASSYPLRGGLTDTQYF
TRBV25-1	TRBJ1-3	CASNDASSGNTIYF
TRBV6-6	TRBJ1-1	CASENGQDTEAFF
TRBV9	TRBJ2-1	CASSVGGASSYNEQFF
TRBV5-1	TRBJ2-5	CASSLESQETQYF
TRBV21-1	TRBJ2-7	CASSSSTGSYTFSYEQYF
TRBV27	TRBJ2-3	CASRVQGADTQYF
TRBV9	TRBJ2-3	CASSVGWADTQYF
TRBV28	TRBJ2-1	CASSLWTSGSGVNEQFF
TRBV11-1	TRBJ2-5	CASSLGRETQYF
TRBV29-1	TRBJ1-4	CSVVGVTNEKLFF
TRBV15	TRBJ1-5	CATSRDLRTEASNQPQHF
TRBV6-6	TRBJ2-7	CASSYSNGGTSYEQYF
TRBV7-9	TRBJ1-4	CASSPPGQGNEKLFF
TRBV6-5	TRBJ2-1	CASSLARDNEQFF
TRBV19	TRBJ1-5	CASKTDRSYNQPQHF
TRBV12-1	TRBJ2-7	CASSVYSGTANRETPEQYF